The T cell receptor beta chain described here comes from a study of blood T cell repertoires in COVID-19. Across the whole study: T cells, B-cell-depleted T cells, or PBMCs provided the cDNA or gDNA that served as material.

Recruitment covered some 25 US areas and drew participants whose ages spanned roughly 18 to 100 years. Original processing notes: How many nucleated cells were present was estimated from reference gene primer amplification. The method was immunoSEQ multiplex PCR; TCRdb's version includes in-frame clones alone and lacks a portion of them. From that table come the V and J calls and clone size; the DNA was used to work out D and trimming. The sample has fewer than 350,000 clones, 80% to 90% seen once. Trimming took 2 bases from V and 4 from J, leaving 15 bases between them. CDR1 MNHEY and CDR2 SMNVEV come from the germline V gene (reference sequence). The CDR3 is 17 residues long.

The origin of this receptor is a woman aged 40-49 years with acute COVID-19. The sequenced sample was PBMCs or T cells enriched from blood (not recorded which). The chain is built from TRBV27 and TRBJ2-6; a possible D gene is TRBD1 (5 bases). CDR3 in amino acids: CASSLKGRLGGANVLTF. The CDR3 DNA reads TGTGCCAGCAGTTTAAAGGGGCGCCTGGGGGGGGCCAACGTCCTGACTTTC. The full variable domain, completed using reference TRBV27 and TRBJ2-6, is EAQVTQNPRYLITVTGKKLTVTCSQNMNHEYMSWYRQDPGLGLRQIYYSMNVEVTDKGDVPEGYKVSRKEKRNFPLILESPSPNQTSLYFCASSLKGRLGGANVLTFGAGSRLTVL.